Shown below are 29 T cell receptor beta chains from a single sample sequenced in a study of neurological immune-mediated disorders. In TCRdb, the 5' RACE reads were re-called with MiXCR into one record per CDR3 protein. The table shows roughly 30,000 distinct CDR3 sequences, with about 12% occurring only once. Sequences were obtained from PBMCs. These receptor sequences come from a woman aged 60 to 75 in good health.

This clonotype appeared many times. The chain couples TRBV15 to TRBJ1-1; D is possibly TRBD1 (5 bases). CDR1 and CDR2 (germline): LNHNV, YYDKDF (reference sequence). Trimming shortened V by 7 bases and J by 7 bases, and 16 bases separated the two germline ends. The CDR3 consists of 13 residues. CDR3 sequence (DNA): TGTGCCACCACCCTCGAGGGGAGAGATGAAGCTTTCTTT. The encoded protein is CATTLEGRDEAFF.

In its sample, this clonotype was seen many times. The chain carries TRBV3-1 and TRBJ2-1, with TRBD2 matching over 10 bases. J gave up 2 bases and V 4 bases, and 5 bases lay outside the gene matches. The germline CDR1 and CDR2 sequences are LGHDT and YNNKEL (reference sequence). The CDR3 consists of 16 residues. CDR3 sequence: CASSPLAGATYNEQFF. CDR3 sequence (DNA): TGTGCCAGCAGCCCTCTAGCGGGGGCCACCTACAATGAGCAGTTCTTC.

In its sample, this clonotype was seen many times. This chain joins TRBV28 and TRBJ1-2, with D maybe TRBD1 (6 bases). Per germline, CDR1 MDHEN and CDR2 SYDVKM. V lost 7 bases to trimming and J lost 2 bases, with 17 bases between them. The CDR3 is made up of 15 amino acids. The CDR3 DNA sequence: TGTGCCAGCACTCCACAGGGAGAGGGGAACTATGGCTACACCTTC. The encoded protein is CASTPQGEGNYGYTF.

J is TRBJ2-1 and V is TRBV5-1, with D possibly being TRBD2 (6 bases). V was shortened by 0 bases and J by 9 bases, with 13 bases between the two germline ends. In germline, CDR1 is SGHRS, CDR2 YFSETQ. The CDR3 totals 14 residues. The CDR3 DNA follows: TGCGCCAGCAGCTTGGAGTGGGGGGTATGTGAGCAGTTCTTC. It specifies CASSLEWGVCEQFF.

This clonotype has ten or more counts. The rearrangement links TRBV7-2 to TRBJ1-5, with no clear D. Germline V gene sequence: CDR1 SGHTA, CDR2 FQGNSA. The CDR3 is 15 amino acids. V shed 1 base and J shed 0 bases, with 7 bases lying between them. Here the CDR3 reads CASSLGSNSNQPQHF. CDR3 coding DNA: TGTGCCAGCAGCTTAGGGAGTAATAGCAATCAGCCCCAGCATTTT.

In this sample, this clonotype turned up many times. The rearrangement links TRBV7-6 to TRBJ2-7; D remains unclear. With 4 bases removed from V and 3 bases from J, the gap between germline ends came to 10 bases. Germline V gene sequence: CDR1 SGHVS, CDR2 FNYEAQ. The CDR3 is 13 residues long. In DNA, the CDR3 is TGTGCCAGCAGCTCTGGGCAGTACTACGAGCAGTACTTC. Translation: CASSSGQYYEQYF.

This clonotype was observed many times. V is TRBV5-1 and J is TRBJ2-2; D remains ambiguous. Per germline, CDR1 SGHRS and CDR2 YFSETQ. Trimming cost V 4 bases and J 3 bases, with 7 bases left between them. CDR3 length: 13 residues. CDR3 in DNA: TGCGCCAGCAGCCCTCCTTACACCGGGGAGCTGTTTTTT. Translation gives CASSPPYTGELFF.

This clonotype showed up many times. The chain has TRBV20-1 and TRBJ2-5; no definite D call. The V gene's germline CDR1 is DFQATT and CDR2 SNEGSKA (reference sequence). The CDR3 is 11 amino acids. Trimming removed 6 bases at V and 7 bases at J, with 12 bases between. The CDR3 DNA reads as TGCAGTGCCACCACCCTAGGGACCCAGTACTTC. This sequence encodes CSATTLGTQYF.

The chain has TRBV5-1 and TRBJ1-6; D not certain. The CDR3 is made up of 13 amino acids. The germline CDR1 and CDR2 sequences are SGHRS and YFSETQ. V lost 0 bases, J lost 2 bases, and 0 bases lay in between. The CDR3 coding sequence is TGCGCCAGCAGCTTGGCCTATAATTCACCCCTCCACTTT. This encodes CASSLAYNSPLHF.

In this sample, this clonotype turned up many times. The CDR3 coding sequence is TGTGCCAGCAGCCCCGACAGGGGTAATTCACCCCTCCACTTT. This encodes CASSPDRGNSPLHF. This chain uses TRBV12-3 or TRBV12-4 with TRBJ1-6; 8 positions agree with TRBD1. J lost 6 bases, V lost 6 bases, and 4 bases had no gene match. The CDR3 extends over 14 amino acids.

This clonotype has ten or more counts. The genes are TRBV20-1 and TRBJ2-6; D possibly matches TRBD1 or TRBD2 (6 bases each). V was clipped by 6 bases and J by 4 bases, with 13 bases between them. The CDR3 spans 14 residues. Germline V CDR1 and CDR2: DFQATT, SNEGSKA (reference sequence). The CDR3 DNA follows: TGCAGTGCAGGGGGGCTCACCGGGGCCAACGTCCTGACTTTC. Its protein is CSAGGLTGANVLTF.

This clonotype came up many times. This chain uses TRBV27 with TRBJ2-7; no definite D call. Germline CDR1 reads MNHEY; CDR2 reads SMNVEV (reference sequence). The CDR3 sequence is 13 residues long. V was cut by 3 bases and J by 6 bases, with 12 bases left in between. CDR3 DNA: TGTGCCAGCAGTTTGGCCGGCTCAGGCGAGCAGTACTTC. Its translation is CASSLAGSGEQYF.

This clonotype was seen ten or more times. The genes are TRBV27 and TRBJ2-3, with 10 bases aligning to TRBD1. The CDR3 spans 15 residues. CDR1 is MNHEY, CDR2 SMNVEV, per germline (reference sequence). The trim removed 4 bases at V and 1 base at J, leaving 2 bases unmatched. CDR3 sequence: CASSSGTGGTDTQYF. The CDR3 nucleotides read TGTGCCAGCAGTTCCGGGACAGGGGGCACAGATACGCAGTATTTT.

This clonotype was seen ten or more times. This chain connects TRBV5-1 to TRBJ2-7; either TRBD1 or TRBD2 may supply D (5 bases each). This CDR3 region has 15 residues. The ends were cut back, 4 bases at V and 6 bases at J, with 20 bases in the middle. Germline V gene data show CDR1 as SGHRS and CDR2 as YFSETQ. The DNA of the CDR3 is TGCGCCAGCAGCCCGTCGGGACGGTCTAAAGGCGAGCAGTACTTC. Its translation: CASSPSGRSKGEQYF.

This clonotype occurred many times. This sequence joins TRBV29-1 and TRBJ2-3; tentative D call: TRBD1 (6 bases). The CDR3 runs to 14 residues. The V gene's germline CDR1 is SQVTM and CDR2 ANQGSEA. V was pared by 6 bases and J by 6 bases, with 19 bases between. Written as DNA, the CDR3 is TGCAGCGTCGCCTCCAGCCAGGGGTCCGATACGCAGTATTTT. Protein sequence: CSVASSQGSDTQYF.

This clonotype appeared many times. The chain joins TRBV12-3 or TRBV12-4 to TRBJ1-1; no clear D gene. The ends were cut back, 5 bases at V and 0 bases at J, with 7 bases in the middle. The CDR3 runs 13 residues. The CDR3 here is CASSPTLNTEAFF. CDR3 in DNA: TGTGCCAGCAGTCCGACCCTGAACACTGAAGCTTTCTTT.

At least ten counts were recorded for this clonotype. V is TRBV5-1 and J is TRBJ1-5, with 8 bases lining up with TRBD1. Germline V CDR1 and CDR2: SGHRS, YFSETQ. The CDR3 is 14 amino acids. V dropped 0 bases and J dropped 6; count of bases not matched to a gene: 2. In DNA form, the CDR3 reads TGCGCCAGCAGCTTGGATACAGGGGGTCAGCCCCAGCATTTT. Translated: CASSLDTGGQPQHF.

This clonotype was seen many times. The V and J genes are TRBV15 and TRBJ2-5, with 11 positions matching TRBD2. Germline trimming cut 0 bases from V and 5 bases from J; bases unmatched to any gene: 8. The germline CDR1 and CDR2 sequences are LNHNV and YYDKDF (reference sequence). The CDR3 length is 17 residues. The CDR3 region has the DNA TGTGCCACCAGCAGAGATTCTACTAGCGGGGGTGGTGAGACCCAGTACTTC. Amino acid sequence: CATSRDSTSGGGETQYF.

This clonotype showed up many times. This CDR3 reads CSARSSANTEAFF. CDR3 DNA sequence: TGCAGTGCCAGAAGTTCCGCGAACACTGAAGCTTTCTTT. The V call is TRBV20-1, the J call TRBJ1-1; D is unclear. Trimming took 6 bases from V and 1 from J, leaving 12 bases between them. The length of the CDR3 is 13 residues. Germline V CDR1 and CDR2: DFQATT, SNEGSKA (reference sequence).

This clonotype was seen many times. V usage is TRBV28 and J usage is TRBJ2-5; a weak D match, TRBD2 (7 bases). Germline V gene lookup returns CDR1 MDHEN and CDR2 SYDVKM. The CDR3 covers 13 residues. V lost 10 bases and J lost 1, with 13 bases in between. The CDR3 DNA sequence: TGTGCCACCTGGGGAGGGGGCCAAGAGACCCAGTACTTC. Its protein product is CATWGGGQETQYF.

This clonotype was seen ten or more times. The chain has TRBV10-3 and TRBJ2-5, with D uncertain. CDR1 ENHRY and CDR2 SYGVKD come from the germline V gene. The CDR3 has 14 amino acids. V gave up 3 bases and J gave up 4 bases, with 12 bases separating them. The CDR3, as DNA: TGTGCCATCAGTGAATCGGGCAGGTTAGAGACCCAGTACTTC. Translation gives CAISESGRLETQYF.

The sample holds many counts of this clonotype. CDR3 in amino acids: CASSLPSGLSGYTF. The CDR3 nucleotides are TGTGCCAGCAGCTTACCCTCGGGACTCTCGGGCTACACCTTC. The chain combines TRBV5-6 with TRBJ1-2; possible D gene TRBD1, 5 bases. CDR1 is SGHDT and CDR2 is YYEEEE in the germline V gene. The CDR3 is 14 amino acids. V was shortened by 2 bases and J by 8 bases, with 16 bases between the two germline ends. The complete variable domain, with remaining parts taken from reference TRBV5-6 and TRBJ1-2, reads DAGVTQSPTHLIKTRGQQVTLRCSPKSGHDTVSWYQQALGQGPQFIFQYYEEEERQRGNFPDRFSGHQFPNYSSELNVNALLLGDSALYLCASSLPSGLSGYTFGSGTRLTVV.

This clonotype showed up many times. The chain combines TRBV4-2 with TRBJ2-2, with D possibly TRBD2 on 5 matching bases. Trimming took 0 bases from V and 8 from J, leaving 7 bases between them. The CDR3 loop spans 13 amino acids. Per the germline V gene, CDR1 is LGHNA and CDR2 is YNFKEQ. CDR3 DNA sequence: TGTGCCAGCAGCCAAGATCTAGCAGGGGAGCTGTTTTTT. It is translated as CASSQDLAGELFF.

By share, this clonotype ranks as medium-sized (0.01 to 0.1%). The V and J genes are TRBV9 and TRBJ2-3; D is ambiguous. Per the germline V gene, CDR1 is SGDLS and CDR2 is YYNGEE. CDR3 length: 11 residues. V lost 0 bases, J lost 6 bases, and 2 bases lay in between. The CDR3 coding sequence is TGTGCCAGCAGCGTAGGTGATACGCAGTATTTT. Protein product: CASSVGDTQYF.

This clonotype has only a few counts. The chain joins TRBV10-3 to TRBJ1-5, with 9 bases that match TRBD1. The CDR3 runs 15 residues. CDR1 ENHRY and CDR2 SYGVKD come from the germline V gene. Trimming at V came to 5 bases and at J to 2 bases, leaving 4 bases not matched to a gene. The CDR3 DNA reads TGTGCCATCAGTCCGACAGGGGGAGGCAATCAGCCCCAGCATTTT. Protein: CAISPTGGGNQPQHF.

This clonotype has at least ten counts. The chain joins TRBV6-1 to TRBJ2-7; TRBD1 agrees at 12 bases. This CDR3 spans 16 amino acids. Looked up from germline, CDR1 is MNHNS and CDR2 is SASEGT. J lost 5 bases, V lost 5 bases, and 10 bases had no gene match. CDR3 sequence (DNA): TGTGCCAGCAGTTCGACTTCCGGGACAGGGGGCGACGAGCAGTACTTC. Residues: CASSSTSGTGGDEQYF.

By sample fraction, this clonotype is medium-sized. The V gene is TRBV20-1, the J gene TRBJ1-1; tentatively, D is TRBD1 (5 bases). V gave up 6 bases and J gave up 1 base, with 15 bases separating them. This CDR3 has 14 residues. Germline V gives CDR1 DFQATT, CDR2 SNEGSKA (reference sequence). The DNA for the CDR3 is TGCAGTGCCCCATTGGGGGACGGGAACACTGAAGCTTTCTTT. It is translated as CSAPLGDGNTEAFF.

This clonotype was recorded many times. The chain employs TRBV5-8 and TRBJ2-3, with TRBD1 identical over 9 bases. The CDR3 has 15 residues. Germline CDR1 SGHTS, CDR2 YDEGEE. After removal of 4 bases from V and 1 base from J, the junction contained 4 bases not matched to a gene. This CDR3 reads CASSIRTGGTDTQYF. For the CDR3, the DNA is TGTGCCAGCAGCATAAGGACAGGGGGCACAGATACGCAGTATTTT. Looking up the rest from reference TRBV5-8 and TRBJ2-3 gives the full variable domain: EAGVTQSPTHLIKTRGQQATLRCSPISGHTSVYWYQQALGLGLQFLLWYDEGEERNRGNFPPRFSGRQFPNYSSELNVNALELEDSALYLCASSIRTGGTDTQYFGPGTRLTVL.

This clonotype was found many times. The chain has TRBV5-1 and TRBJ2-3; 7 bases align to TRBD1. CDR1 SGHRS and CDR2 YFSETQ come from the germline V gene. After removal of 1 base from V and 1 base from J, the junction contained 9 bases not matched to a gene. This CDR3 spans 17 amino acids. DNA for the CDR3: TGCGCCAGCAGCTTGATAAGTCAGGGGGACGGCACAGATACGCAGTATTTT. Translating gives CASSLISQGDGTDTQYF.